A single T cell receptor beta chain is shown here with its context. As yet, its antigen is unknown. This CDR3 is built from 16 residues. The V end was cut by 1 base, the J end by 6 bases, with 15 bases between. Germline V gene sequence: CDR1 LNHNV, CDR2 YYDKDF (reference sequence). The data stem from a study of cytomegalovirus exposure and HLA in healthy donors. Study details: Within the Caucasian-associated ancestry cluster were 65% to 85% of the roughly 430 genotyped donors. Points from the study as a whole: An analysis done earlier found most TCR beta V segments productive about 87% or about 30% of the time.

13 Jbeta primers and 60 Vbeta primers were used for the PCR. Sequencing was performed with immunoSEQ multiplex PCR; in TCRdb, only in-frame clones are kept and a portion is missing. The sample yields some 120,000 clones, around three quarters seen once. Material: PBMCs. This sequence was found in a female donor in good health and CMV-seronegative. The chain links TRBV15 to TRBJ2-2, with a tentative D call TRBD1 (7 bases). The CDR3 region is CATSRVGQGEAGELFF. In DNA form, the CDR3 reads TGTGCCACCAGCAGAGTTGGGCAGGGGGAGGCCGGGGAGCTGTTTTTT.